This T cell receptor beta chain was identified during a study of blood T cell repertoires in COVID-19. Study as a whole: PBMCs, B-cell-depleted T cells, or T cells were the source of the cDNA or gDNA that made up the material.

As processed by the authors: Amplification of reference gene primers was used by the study to estimate nucleated cell counts. Sequencing was performed with immunoSEQ multiplex PCR; in TCRdb, only in-frame clones are kept and a portion is missing. V and J calls plus clone size are reproduced from that table; the DNA served to infer D and trimming. The repertoire holds 100,000 or so clones, with 80% to 90% as singletons. CDR3 length equals 14 residues. Trimming removed 2 bases at V and 4 bases at J, with 10 bases between. CDR1 is MDHEN and CDR2 is SYDVKM in the germline V gene. This TCR was recovered from a woman aged 70-85 years with acute or convalescent COVID-19. The material sequenced was peripheral blood. The chain recombines TRBV28 with TRBJ2-3; TRBD2 is a possible D gene (5 bases). In DNA form, the CDR3 reads TGTGCCAGCAGTTTAATAGGGAGCGCAGATACGCAGTATTTT. Residues: CASSLIGSADTQYF.